This TCR beta chain came from a study of OX40 agonist ivuxolimab in advanced cancers. Turning to the study itself: Having had anti-PD-1, anti-PD-L1 or anti-CTLA-4 therapy before was allowed, and approximately 40% had some.

The V and J ends lost 2 bases and 2 bases respectively, with 13 bases between them. The CDR3 contains 16 residues. Germline CDR1 is KGHSH and CDR2 is LQKENI. General study points: CD4+ and CD8+ blood T cells expanded clonally by week 6 at 0.1 to 3.0 mg/kg.

Method: immunoSEQ multiplex PCR; TCRdb's copy keeps in-frame clones and lacks some. This repertoire shows about 53,000 clones, 80% to 90% found once; its top ten account for approximately 10%. In the case of this clone: Its antigen is not identified.

The source was CD4+ or CD8+ T cells sorted from blood, collected in a trial of the OX40 agonist ivuxolimab. This receptor was obtained from an adult with an advanced solid tumor such as melanoma, head and neck, liver or kidney cancer. The rearrangement uses TRBV18 and TRBJ1-3; weak D call: TRBD1 (6 bases). CDR3 DNA sequence: TGTGCCAGCTCACCAGGGCGGGGGCGTCCTGGAAACACCATATATTTT. This translates into CASSPGRGRPGNTIYF.